These 10 T cell receptor beta chains originate from one sample sequenced in a study of shared clonotypes between healthy human individuals. Here immunoSEQ multiplex PCR was the method, and the copy in TCRdb shows in-frame clones only, minus some. The repertoire holds about 2.4 million clones, 80% to 95% seen once, with approximately 0.36% in the top ten. The specimen was naive CD4+ T cells from PBMCs. Subset in this sample: CD45RA+ positively selected. The receptors were gathered from a young man in good health. Some clones in this sample may be carry-over from other donors' samples.

The V gene is TRBV2, the J gene TRBJ2-5, with D hard to call. Germline CDR1 and CDR2: SNHLY and FYNNEI. The CDR3 runs to 14 residues. V was pared by 3 bases and J by 4 bases, with 12 bases between. In nucleotides, the CDR3 is TGTGCCAGCAGTGACACCCCAATGGCAGAGACCCAGTACTTC. This translates into CASSDTPMAETQYF.

The chain couples TRBV7-2 to TRBJ2-7; no clear D gene. The CDR3 consists of 16 residues. CDR1 is SGHTA, CDR2 FQGNSA, per germline. Between the trimmed V and J ends, which lost 5 bases and 0 bases, there was a span of 17 bases. The CDR3 sequence: CASSAHASTSSYEQYF. CDR3 DNA sequence: TGTGCCAGCAGCGCCCACGCTTCGACAAGCTCCTACGAGCAGTACTTC.

The chain joins TRBV6-5 to TRBJ2-7; the match to TRBD2 covers 8 bases. The germline gives CDR1 MNHEY, CDR2 SVGAGI. Trimming took 6 bases from V and 6 from J; bases not matched to a gene: 10. This CDR3 contains 14 residues. For the CDR3, the DNA is TGTGCCAGCAGATCACCGGGAGGGGGTGGCGAGCAGTACTTC. Amino acids: CASRSPGGGGEQYF.

CDR3 protein: CASGRQGNTEAFF. The CDR3 DNA sequence: TGTGCCAGCGGACGACAGGGAAACACTGAAGCTTTCTTT. The chain combines TRBV2 with TRBJ1-1; 7 positions match TRBD1. This CDR3 has 13 residues. V was clipped by 8 bases and J by 2 bases; unmatched bases: 5. Germline CDR1 reads SNHLY; CDR2 reads FYNNEI.

The chain employs TRBV2 and TRBJ2-2; D is undetermined. Germline loops: CDR1 SNHLY, CDR2 FYNNEI. The CDR3 length is 15 residues. The V gene lost 9 bases and the J gene lost 7 bases, with 21 bases spanning the gap. CDR3 in amino acids: CASKGPNVGFGELFF. CDR3 nucleotide sequence: TGTGCCAGTAAAGGACCAAACGTCGGCTTCGGGGAGCTGTTTTTT.

The chain has TRBV28 and TRBJ1-5; D might be TRBD1 (6 bases). Germline V lookup: CDR1 MDHEN, CDR2 SYDVKM. There are 16 residues in the CDR3. Deletions cut 3 bases from V and 3 bases from J, with 15 bases between. The CDR3 here is CASSLVSWGPNQPQHF. The DNA of the CDR3 is TGTGCCAGCAGTTTGGTCTCGTGGGGGCCCAATCAGCCCCAGCATTTT.

The chain links TRBV28 to TRBJ2-7; D is unresolved. Trimming removed 3 bases from V and 6 bases from J, with 6 bases in between. The CDR3 is 11 residues long. Germline CDR1 is MDHEN and CDR2 is SYDVKM. The CDR3 loop reads CASSFLREQYF. The CDR3 DNA sequence: TGTGCCAGCAGTTTCCTGCGCGAGCAGTACTTC.

This clone was observed a single time. This chain uses TRBV18 with TRBJ2-2; D remains ambiguous. In germline, CDR1 is KGHSH, CDR2 LQKENI. V lost 2 bases and J 4 bases, leaving 8 bases between the germline ends. The CDR3 sequence is 14 residues long. CDR3 bases: TGTGCCAGCTCACCAGTCCCAACCACCGGGGAGCTGTTTTTT. Its protein is CASSPVPTTGELFF.

This chain links TRBV7-9 with TRBJ1-4; TRBD1 matches 10 bases. The V gene end was trimmed by 5 bases and the J gene end by 8 bases; junction bases not matched to a gene: 5. The germline V gene has CDR1 SEHNR and CDR2 FQNEAQ (reference sequence). CDR3 length equals 14 residues. This CDR3 reads CASSRPGQGEKLFF. The CDR3 nucleotides are TGTGCCAGCAGCCGTCCGGGACAGGGGGAAAAACTGTTTTTT.

The rearrangement links TRBV4-3 to TRBJ2-7, with TRBD2 identical over 13 bases. From germline, CDR1 is LGHNA and CDR2 YSLEER. CDR3 length equals 16 residues. The V gene end was trimmed by 2 bases and the J gene end by 5 bases; junction bases not matched to a gene: 6. CDR3 in amino acids: CASSQSGLAGWDEQYF. CDR3 DNA sequence: TGCGCCAGCAGCCAATCGGGACTAGCGGGATGGGACGAGCAGTACTTC.